A selection of T cell receptor beta chains follows, all from one sample in a study of blood T cell repertoires in COVID-19. Repertoires were generated with immunoSEQ multiplex PCR, while TCRdb's copy carries only in-frame clones and drops some. The data contain about 34,000 clones, 70% to 80% of them singletons. Sample: peripheral blood. The receptors stem from a human donor in a cohort sampled during active COVID-19. Each CDR3 is given with its conserved first and last residue. The order of the fields is CDR3 protein, CDR3 DNA, D gene, J gene, V gene, clone size. D genes are given only for firm matches. Where a row states a size, it is once, few, many or the class of an expanded clone; other rows omit it.

CDR3aa: CAWGTGGVETQYF; CDR3nt: TGTGCCTGGGGGACAGGGGGCGTGGAGACCCAGTACTTC; d_gene: TRBD1; j_gene: TRBJ2-5; v_gene: TRBV30; abundance: -
CDR3aa: CASSLASQATIYF; CDR3nt: TGTGCCAGCAGCTTAGCGTCCCAAGCCACCATATATTTT; d_gene: -; j_gene: TRBJ1-3; v_gene: TRBV7-2; abundance: -
CDR3aa: CASSQVGSGYGYTF; CDR3nt: TGTGCCAGCAGCCAAGTGGGCTCTGGCTATGGCTACACCTTC; d_gene: -; j_gene: TRBJ1-2; v_gene: TRBV3-1/TRBV3-2; abundance: -
CDR3aa: CASRRQGADGYTF; CDR3nt: TGTGCCAGTAGGCGACAGGGGGCGGATGGCTACACCTTC; d_gene: TRBD1; j_gene: TRBJ1-2; v_gene: TRBV19; abundance: few
CDR3aa: CASSLRGLEEDTQYF; CDR3nt: TGTGCCAGCAGCTTACGAGGGCTAGAAGAAGATACGCAGTATTTT; d_gene: -; j_gene: TRBJ2-3; v_gene: TRBV7-3; abundance: -
CDR3aa: CASSLYAGREETQYF; CDR3nt: TGTGCCAGCAGCTTGTATGCGGGAAGGGAAGAGACCCAGTACTTC; d_gene: -; j_gene: TRBJ2-5; v_gene: TRBV5-4; abundance: -
CDR3aa: CASSYHRETQYF; CDR3nt: TGTGCCAGCAGCTATCACCGGGAGACCCAGTACTTC; d_gene: -; j_gene: TRBJ2-5; v_gene: TRBV7-9; abundance: -
CDR3aa: CASSYQGTPGGETQYF; CDR3nt: TGTGCCAGCAGTTACCAAGGGACACCGGGGGGGGAGACCCAGTACTTC; d_gene: TRBD2; j_gene: TRBJ2-5; v_gene: TRBV6-6; abundance: -
CDR3aa: CAGLAGEGTGELFF; CDR3nt: TGTGCCGGCCTAGCGGGAGAAGGTACCGGGGAGCTGTTTTTT; d_gene: TRBD2; j_gene: TRBJ2-2; v_gene: TRBV28; abundance: -
CDR3aa: CASSPYLGTGSPGANVLTF; CDR3nt: TGTGCCAGCTCACCATACCTTGGGACAGGCTCCCCTGGGGCCAACGTCCTGACTTTC; d_gene: TRBD1; j_gene: TRBJ2-6; v_gene: TRBV18; abundance: -
CDR3aa: CASKRAGGLNEQFF; CDR3nt: TGTGCCAGCAAGAGAGCGGGGGGGCTTAATGAGCAGTTCTTC; d_gene: TRBD2; j_gene: TRBJ2-1; v_gene: TRBV6-5; abundance: -
CDR3aa: CASKKQGGFTDTQYF; CDR3nt: TGTGCCAGCAAGAAACAGGGGGGATTTACAGATACGCAGTATTTT; d_gene: TRBD1; j_gene: TRBJ2-3; v_gene: TRBV6-5; abundance: -
CDR3aa: CASSLDPTGEQFF; CDR3nt: TGTGCCAGCAGCTTAGACCCTACCGGTGAGCAGTTCTTC; d_gene: -; j_gene: TRBJ2-1; v_gene: TRBV11-2; abundance: few
CDR3aa: CASSPRTVHYGYTF; CDR3nt: TGTGCCAGCTCACCGCGGACAGTTCACTATGGCTACACCTTC; d_gene: -; j_gene: TRBJ1-2; v_gene: TRBV18; abundance: -
CDR3aa: CASSLAGESTEAFF; CDR3nt: TGCGCCAGCAGCTTGGCGGGGGAATCCACTGAAGCTTTCTTT; d_gene: -; j_gene: TRBJ1-1; v_gene: TRBV5-1; abundance: -
CDR3aa: CASIGTSGPNSYEQYF; CDR3nt: TGTGCCAGCATCGGGACTAGCGGGCCCAACTCCTACGAGCAGTACTTC; d_gene: TRBD2; j_gene: TRBJ2-7; v_gene: TRBV28; abundance: -
CDR3aa: CASSIGQGGDEQYF; CDR3nt: TGTGCCAGTAGTATAGGGCAGGGAGGCGACGAGCAGTACTTC; d_gene: -; j_gene: TRBJ2-7; v_gene: TRBV19; abundance: -
CDR3aa: CASSREPGYEQYF; CDR3nt: TGTGCCAGCAGCCGTGAGCCGGGCTACGAGCAGTACTTC; d_gene: -; j_gene: TRBJ2-7; v_gene: TRBV6-6; abundance: -
CDR3aa: CSARAGGYTF; CDR3nt: TGCAGTGCTAGGGCGGGTGGCTACACCTTC; d_gene: -; j_gene: TRBJ1-2; v_gene: TRBV20-1; abundance: -
CDR3aa: CASSVGQDLYGYTF; CDR3nt: TGTGCCAGCAGCGTTGGACAGGACCTGTATGGCTACACCTTC; d_gene: TRBD1; j_gene: TRBJ1-2; v_gene: TRBV9; abundance: -
CDR3aa: CASSQVGRGQRNTEAFF; CDR3nt: TGTGCCAGCAGCCAAGTGGGAAGGGGTCAACGGAACACTGAAGCTTTCTTT; d_gene: -; j_gene: TRBJ1-1; v_gene: TRBV4-2; abundance: -
CDR3aa: CASSLGLAGAWGDNEQFF; CDR3nt: TGTGCCAGCAGCCTTGGACTAGCGGGGGCCTGGGGTGACAATGAGCAGTTCTTC; d_gene: TRBD2; j_gene: TRBJ2-1; v_gene: TRBV11-3; abundance: -
CDR3aa: CASSPRGRGRSNEQFF; CDR3nt: TGTGCCAGCAGCCCTAGGGGCAGGGGGAGGTCCAATGAGCAGTTCTTC; d_gene: -; j_gene: TRBJ2-1; v_gene: TRBV7-9; abundance: many
CDR3aa: CASSLRLAGTPYNEQFF; CDR3nt: TGCGCCAGCAGCCTCAGATTAGCGGGAACCCCCTACAATGAGCAGTTCTTC; d_gene: TRBD2; j_gene: TRBJ2-1; v_gene: TRBV5-1; abundance: -
CDR3aa: CASSVGGQHTEAFF; CDR3nt: TGTGCCAGCAGCGTAGGGGGACAGCACACTGAAGCTTTCTTT; d_gene: TRBD1; j_gene: TRBJ1-1; v_gene: TRBV9; abundance: -
CDR3aa: CASSLWAGGGSTDTQYF; CDR3nt: TGCGCCAGCAGCTTATGGGCCGGAGGGGGCTCCACAGATACGCAGTATTTT; d_gene: -; j_gene: TRBJ2-3; v_gene: TRBV5-1; abundance: -
CDR3aa: CASSANPGTVSYEQYF; CDR3nt: TGTGCCAGCAGTGCTAATCCCGGGACAGTCTCCTACGAGCAGTACTTC; d_gene: TRBD1; j_gene: TRBJ2-7; v_gene: TRBV14; abundance: -
CDR3aa: CASSPSRGFRGSYNSPLHF; CDR3nt: TGTGCCAGCAGCCCGTCGAGAGGTTTTAGGGGCTCCTATAATTCACCCCTCCACTTT; d_gene: -; j_gene: TRBJ1-6; v_gene: TRBV7-9; abundance: -
CDR3aa: CASKMRQGNTGELFF; CDR3nt: TGTGCCAGCAAGATGAGACAGGGGAACACCGGGGAGCTGTTTTTT; d_gene: TRBD1; j_gene: TRBJ2-2; v_gene: TRBV28; abundance: few
CDR3aa: CASSPGQITDTQYF; CDR3nt: TGCGCCAGCAGCCCCGGACAGATCACAGATACGCAGTATTTT; d_gene: -; j_gene: TRBJ2-3; v_gene: TRBV5-1; abundance: -
CDR3aa: CASSYGLAGGDEQFF; CDR3nt: TGTGCCAGCAGTTACGGACTAGCGGGGGGAGATGAGCAGTTCTTC; d_gene: TRBD2; j_gene: TRBJ2-1; v_gene: TRBV6-5; abundance: -
CDR3aa: CASSQGPGNTIYF; CDR3nt: TGTGCCAGCAGCCAGGGCCCTGGAAACACCATATATTTT; d_gene: -; j_gene: TRBJ1-3; v_gene: TRBV7-9; abundance: few